This T cell receptor (beta chain) was retrieved from a study of T cell responses to AZD1222 COVID-19 vaccine. The data were produced by immunoSEQ multiplex PCR, yet TCRdb's version contains in-frame clones alone and is incomplete. The sample records roughly 130,000 clones, approximately 90% being singletons. Germline V gene data show CDR1 as MNHEY and CDR2 as SVGEGT. The CDR3 totals 19 residues. V was cut by 2 bases and J by 7 bases, with 24 bases left in between. The source material was peripheral blood, sampled on day 0 of AZD1222 vaccination. The receptor was derived from an adult in good health. The chain links TRBV6-2 or TRBV6-3 to TRBJ1-6; D is unresolved. CDR3 nucleotides: TGTGCCAGCAGTTACCTCGCCCAGGCGGAGTCAGGCGTGAATTCACCCCTCCACTTT. This encodes CASSYLAQAESGVNSPLHF.